This T cell receptor beta chain is from a study of blood T cell repertoires in COVID-19. In the study overall: In each case, the material was cDNA or gDNA derived from T cells, B-cell-depleted T cells, or PBMCs.

Trimming removed 3 bases from V and 5 bases from J, with 14 bases in between. This CDR3 region has 13 residues. The germline gives CDR1 DFQATT, CDR2 SNEGSKA (reference sequence). In Cohort 3, a recovered donor had either two negative PCRs, clearance, or symptom resolution. In the source study's methods: Quantification of nucleated cells was approximated via reference gene primer amplification. The assay was immunoSEQ multiplex PCR, and TCRdb's table has in-frame clones only and misses some. V and J calls and clone size are given by that table; D and trimming were obtained from the DNA. The data show around 58,000 clones, more than 70% seen once.

The sample consisted of PBMCs or T cells enriched from blood (not recorded which). This rearrangement joins TRBV20-1 to TRBJ2-7, with no clear D. This receptor was identified in a woman in her thirties or forties who had recovered from COVID-19. CDR3 protein: CSASQANVHEQYF. CDR3 DNA: TGCAGTGCTAGTCAAGCAAACGTCCACGAGCAGTACTTC.